This T cell receptor beta chain was identified in a study of CD8 T cells in ankylosing spondylitis (dated by TCRdb to 2017 to 2019). For the study in its entirety: To find TCR variants linked to disease, the study profiled T cell receptor beta repertoires in ankylosing spondylitis patients and healthy donors. The full study cohort comprised roughly 24 ankylosing spondylitis patients and over 95 healthy donors. Peripheral blood was sampled, and synovial fluid was additionally collected from ankylosing spondylitis patients. Broad study findings and their caveats: Some motif variants were previously reported in synovial fluid and blood of reactive arthritis patients, suggesting common disease-initiation mechanisms. The disease-linked clones were reported to be significantly enriched in matched synovial fluid samples from ankylosing spondylitis patients. A TCR beta motif of about 8 highly homologous amino acid variants appeared characteristic of blood from ankylosing spondylitis patients. A CD8+ phenotype was shown by the disease-linked clones, which were found at relatively low frequencies in peripheral blood.

With respect to this clonotype: This receptor's antigen is unknown. No much larger clone is present one base from it, and per-base qualities are unavailable.

From the cysteine through the phenylalanine, the CDR3 covers 13 amino acids. Only CDR3 DNA is held: 39 bases, read in frame from base 1. After removal of 2 bases from V and 4 bases from J, the junction retains 2 bases not matched to a gene. CDR1 and CDR2 (GTSNPN, SVGIG) derive from the germline V gene (reference sequence). The reads were generated on an Illumina HiSeq 2500. TCR beta libraries were prepared by quantitative 5'-RACE with molecular barcodes. In the authors' own workflow: Disease-linked TCR variants were identified with a new computational method built on a probabilistic model of VDJ rearrangement. TCRdb reworked the public reads: Q25 trimming with fastp, MiXCR clone assembly, productive beta chains retained. All rows with the same CDR3 protein become a single entry with the most common DNA and genes. These V and J calls derive from TCRdb rather than the authors' analysis. The sample has around 90,000 distinct CDR3 sequences on record, roughly 30% of them singletons. The ten largest make up around 60% of the sample.

The V and J genes are TRBV30 and TRBJ2-3, with 8 bases aligning to TRBD2. The sequenced sample consisted of blood, either unsorted or a sorted T cell fraction (not recorded which). The TCR was taken from a male donor with ankylosing spondylitis or in good health (not recorded which). CDR3 reads: CAWSTGGADTQYF. The DNA reads as follows: TGTGCCTGGAGTACGGGAGGGGCAGATACGCAGTATTTT.